Listed here are 7 T cell receptor beta chains from one sample, sequenced in a study of blood T cell repertoires in COVID-19. TCRdb's copy holds only in-frame clones and misses some; the assay was immunoSEQ multiplex PCR. Of more than 25,000 clones listed, 90% are singletons. Sequenced material: peripheral blood. The receptors originated from a man aged 70 or older with active or convalescent COVID-19.

The chain carries TRBV2 and TRBJ1-2; D is possibly TRBD1 (6 bases). Trimming shortened V by 6 bases and J by 8 bases, and 19 bases separated the two germline ends. The germline gives CDR1 SNHLY, CDR2 FYNNEI. CDR3 size: 14 residues. The CDR3 region has the DNA TGTGCCAGCAGCAGAGGACAGAACTATCCCGGCTACACCTTC. This encodes CASSRGQNYPGYTF.

This clone was observed a single time. This chain joins TRBV6-6 and TRBJ2-2; 11 bases align to TRBD2. There are 17 residues in the CDR3. The V gene's germline CDR1 is MNHNY and CDR2 SVGAGI (reference sequence). J gave up 3 bases and V 5 bases, and 8 bases lay outside the gene matches. Here the CDR3 reads CASSLAGGSRYTGELFF. CDR3 bases: TGTGCCAGCAGTCTAGCGGGAGGATCGCGGTACACCGGGGAGCTGTTTTTT.

The chain joins TRBV5-1 to TRBJ2-3; 13 bases agree with TRBD2. Per germline, CDR1 SGHRS and CDR2 YFSETQ. The CDR3 has 16 residues. V gave up 2 bases and J gave up 3 bases; unmatched junction bases: 3. The CDR3 DNA sequence: TGCGCCAGCAGCTTAGGGACTAGCGGGAAAACAGATACGCAGTATTTT. It encodes CASSLGTSGKTDTQYF.

V and J are TRBV5-4 and TRBJ1-5; TRBD1 might be the D (6 bases). The CDR3 sequence is 12 residues long. Germline loops: CDR1 SGHNT, CDR2 YYREEE (reference sequence). The V gene lost 2 bases and the J gene lost 9 bases, with 9 bases spanning the gap. DNA for the CDR3: TGTGCCAGCAGCTTACAGGGTCGGCCCCAGCATTTT. This encodes CASSLQGRPQHF.

This chain links TRBV30 with TRBJ2-5; 8 bases agree with TRBD2. This CDR3 comprises 14 residues. Looked up from germline, CDR1 is GTSNPN and CDR2 is SVGIG (reference sequence). J lost 1 base, V lost 5 bases, and 6 bases had no gene match. CDR3 bases: TGTGCCTGGGATACGGGGGGGCCCCAAGAGACCCAGTACTTC. Its protein is CAWDTGGPQETQYF.

The sample holds one count of this clone. The gene calls are TRBV7-3 and TRBJ2-1; D perhaps matches TRBD2 (5 bases). The CDR3 runs 13 residues. V was shortened by 5 bases and J by 10 bases, with 15 bases between the two germline ends. Germline assignment: CDR1 SGHTA and CDR2 FQGTGA. In DNA form, the CDR3 reads TGTGCCAGCAGCCCGCCGTCGTCGGGGGAGCAGTTCTTC. Translated, it gives CASSPPSSGEQFF.

The chain couples TRBV5-1 to TRBJ2-3; no definite D call. Trimming removed 0 bases at V and 5 bases at J, with 13 bases between. The CDR3 length is 15 residues. Germline-derived CDR1 and CDR2 are SGHRS and YFSETQ. The CDR3 coding sequence is TGCGCCAGCAGCTTGGTGATGGGCGACGGAGATACGCAGTATTTT. As protein: CASSLVMGDGDTQYF.